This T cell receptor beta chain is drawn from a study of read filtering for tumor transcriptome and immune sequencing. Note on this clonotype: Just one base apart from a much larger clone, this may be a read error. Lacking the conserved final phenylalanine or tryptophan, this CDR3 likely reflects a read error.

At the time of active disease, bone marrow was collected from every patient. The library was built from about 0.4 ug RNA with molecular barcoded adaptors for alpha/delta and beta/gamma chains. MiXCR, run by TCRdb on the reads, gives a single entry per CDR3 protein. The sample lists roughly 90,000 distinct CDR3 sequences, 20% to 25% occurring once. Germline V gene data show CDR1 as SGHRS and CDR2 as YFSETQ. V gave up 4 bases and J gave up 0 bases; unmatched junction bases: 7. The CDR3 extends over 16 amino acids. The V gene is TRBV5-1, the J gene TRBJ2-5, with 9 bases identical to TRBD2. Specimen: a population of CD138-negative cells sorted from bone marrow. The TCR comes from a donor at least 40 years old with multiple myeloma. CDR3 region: CASSPTLAGNQETQYS. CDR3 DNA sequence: TGCGCCAGCAGCCCGACTCTAGCGGGGAACCAAGAGACCCAGTACTCC.